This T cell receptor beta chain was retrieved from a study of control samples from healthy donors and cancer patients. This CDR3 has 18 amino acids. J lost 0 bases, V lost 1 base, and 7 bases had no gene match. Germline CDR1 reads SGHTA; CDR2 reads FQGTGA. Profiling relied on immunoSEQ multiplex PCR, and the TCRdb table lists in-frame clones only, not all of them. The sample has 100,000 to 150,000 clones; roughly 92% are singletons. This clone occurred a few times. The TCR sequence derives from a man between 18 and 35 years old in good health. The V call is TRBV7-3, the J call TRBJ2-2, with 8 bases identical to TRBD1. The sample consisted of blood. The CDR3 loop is CASSLRAGTGANTGELFF. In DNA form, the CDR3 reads TGTGCCAGCAGCTTAAGGGCCGGGACAGGAGCGAACACCGGGGAGCTGTTTTTT.